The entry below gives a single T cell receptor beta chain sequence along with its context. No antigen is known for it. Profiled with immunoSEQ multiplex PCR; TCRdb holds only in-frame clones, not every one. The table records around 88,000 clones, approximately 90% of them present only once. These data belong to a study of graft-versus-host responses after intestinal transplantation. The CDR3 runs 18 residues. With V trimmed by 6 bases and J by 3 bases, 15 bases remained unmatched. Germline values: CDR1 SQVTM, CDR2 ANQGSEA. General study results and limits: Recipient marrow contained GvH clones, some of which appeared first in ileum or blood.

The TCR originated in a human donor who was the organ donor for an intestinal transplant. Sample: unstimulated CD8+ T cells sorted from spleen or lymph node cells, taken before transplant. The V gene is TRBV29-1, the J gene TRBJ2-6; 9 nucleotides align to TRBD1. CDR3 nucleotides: TGCAGCGTGGCCAACCCGGGACAGGGAATTTATGGGGCCAACGTCCTGACTTTC. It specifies CSVANPGQGIYGANVLTF.